Given below is one T cell receptor beta chain in context. Its antigen is still unknown. The sample is drawn from a study of Tregs in tolerant kidney transplant recipients. Study overall: Recipients received nonmyeloablative bone marrow transplants from related graft donors, with transient mixed chimerism. Findings and limits, study-wide: Expanding Tregs on activated donor B cells appeared to best identify donor-specific TCRbeta clones. Antigen-driven expansion was suggested because donor-specific Tregs expanded more than all Tregs in tolerant patients.

CDR1 SEHNR and CDR2 FQNEAQ come from the germline V gene (reference sequence). V dropped 5 bases and J dropped 5; count of bases not matched to a gene: 11. The CDR3 spans 16 residues. The method was immunoSEQ multiplex PCR; TCRdb's version includes in-frame clones alone and lacks a portion of them. The data show approximately 67,000 clones, approximately 92% seen once. The chain recombines TRBV7-9 with TRBJ2-1, with 8 nucleotides matching TRBD1. Sample: CD8+ T cells from blood, taken before the transplant. This sequence originates from a human donor who received a combined kidney and bone marrow transplant. The CDR3 DNA reads TGTGCCAGCAGCCGACCGCGACAGGGGACGAACAATGAGCAGTTCTTC. Protein: CASSRPRQGTNNEQFF.